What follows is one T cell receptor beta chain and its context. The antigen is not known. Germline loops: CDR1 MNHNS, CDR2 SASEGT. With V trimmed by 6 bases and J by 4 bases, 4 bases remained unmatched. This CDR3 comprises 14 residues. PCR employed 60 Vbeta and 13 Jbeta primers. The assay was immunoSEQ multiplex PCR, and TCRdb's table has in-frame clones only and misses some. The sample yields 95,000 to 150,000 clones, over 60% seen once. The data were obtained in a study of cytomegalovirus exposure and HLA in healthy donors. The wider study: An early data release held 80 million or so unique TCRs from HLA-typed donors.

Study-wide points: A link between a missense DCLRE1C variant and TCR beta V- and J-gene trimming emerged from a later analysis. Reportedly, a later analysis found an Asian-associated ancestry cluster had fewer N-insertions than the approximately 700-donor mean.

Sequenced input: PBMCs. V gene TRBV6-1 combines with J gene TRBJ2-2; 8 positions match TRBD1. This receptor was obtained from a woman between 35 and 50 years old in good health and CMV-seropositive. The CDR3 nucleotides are TGTGCCAGCAGGGACAGGGTCAGCACCGGGGAGCTGTTTTTT. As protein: CASRDRVSTGELFF.